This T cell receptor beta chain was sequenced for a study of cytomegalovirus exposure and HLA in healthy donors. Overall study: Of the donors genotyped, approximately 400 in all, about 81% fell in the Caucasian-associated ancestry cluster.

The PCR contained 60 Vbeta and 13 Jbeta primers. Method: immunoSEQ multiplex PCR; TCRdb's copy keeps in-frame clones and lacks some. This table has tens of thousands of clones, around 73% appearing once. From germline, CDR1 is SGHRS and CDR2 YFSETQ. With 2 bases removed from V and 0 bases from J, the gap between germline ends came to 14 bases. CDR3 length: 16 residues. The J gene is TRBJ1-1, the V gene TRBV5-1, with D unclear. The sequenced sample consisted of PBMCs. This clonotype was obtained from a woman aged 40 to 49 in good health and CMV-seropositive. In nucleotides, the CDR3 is TGCGCCAGCAGCTTAAATGGAGCATCCATGAACACTGAAGCTTTCTTT. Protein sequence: CASSLNGASMNTEAFF.